The 9 T cell receptor beta chains below come from one sample, sequenced in a study of cytomegalovirus exposure and HLA in healthy donors. Sequenced by immunoSEQ multiplex PCR; TCRdb stores in-frame clones only, minus some. The sample yields about 140,000 clones, about four fifths seen once. The sample consisted of PBMCs. The receptors come from a woman aged 25-40 years in good health and CMV-seronegative.

The rearrangement uses TRBV6-6 and TRBJ2-7; tentative D call: TRBD1 (5 bases). From germline, CDR1 is MNHNY and CDR2 SVGAGI (reference sequence). There are 14 residues in the CDR3. The V and J ends lost 7 bases and 4 bases respectively, with 17 bases between them. CDR3 sequence: CASTGHPLGYEQYF. For the CDR3, the DNA is TGTGCCAGCACTGGACACCCTCTGGGTTACGAGCAGTACTTC.

The V gene is TRBV27, the J gene TRBJ1-1; 7 bases are a match to TRBD1. The CDR3 is 16 amino acids. V lost 7 bases to trimming and J lost 7 bases; unmatched junction nucleotides: 18. Germline V CDR1 and CDR2: MNHEY, SMNVEV (reference sequence). CDR3 sequence (DNA): TGTGCCAGCAAAGGGGGCCACAGGGGAAACCTCCATGAAGCTTTCTTT. Protein sequence: CASKGGHRGNLHEAFF.

The chain employs TRBV7-2 and TRBJ1-5, with D perhaps matching TRBD1 (6 bases). V was trimmed by 3 bases and J by 0 bases, leaving 21 bases between them. CDR3 length: 19 amino acids. Per the germline V gene, CDR1 is SGHTA and CDR2 is FQGNSA. The CDR3 spells CASSFLSKGGGYSNQPQHF. Written as DNA, the CDR3 is TGTGCCAGCAGCTTCCTTAGTAAGGGTGGGGGCTATAGCAATCAGCCCCAGCATTTT.

The gene calls are TRBV5-5 and TRBJ1-1, with TRBD1 as a possible D gene (5 bases). Per the germline V gene, CDR1 is SGHKS and CDR2 is YYEKEE (reference sequence). V lost 0 bases to trimming and J lost 1 base, with 7 bases between them. This CDR3 contains 14 residues. CDR3 coding DNA: TGTGCCAGCAGCTTGGGACAGAAGAACACTGAAGCTTTCTTT. As protein: CASSLGQKNTEAFF.

This rearrangement joins TRBV2 to TRBJ1-1; D remains unclear. Deletions cut 5 bases from V and 4 bases from J, with 11 bases between. The CDR3 extends over 13 amino acids. The germline CDR1 and CDR2 sequences are SNHLY and FYNNEI. CDR3 DNA: TGTGCCAGCAGTCTAACCGGGAGCACTGAAGCTTTCTTT. Amino acid sequence: CASSLTGSTEAFF.

The chain employs TRBV27 and TRBJ1-2; 8 bases match TRBD1. CDR1 MNHEY and CDR2 SMNVEV come from the germline V gene (reference sequence). The V segment lost 5 bases and the J segment 2 bases; nucleotides outside the gene matches: 13. This CDR3 is 17 amino acids long. CDR3 coding DNA: TGTGCCAGCAGTAGCCGGGACAGGCCAGGTGGGAACTATGGCTACACCTTC. Its translation: CASSSRDRPGGNYGYTF.

The CDR3 DNA is TGTGCCAGCAGCGGGGTCCACCGGGACAGGGGACCAGATACGCAGTATTTT. Encoded protein: CASSGVHRDRGPDTQYF. The chain carries TRBV5-5 and TRBJ2-3, with 10 positions matching TRBD1. J lost 4 bases, V lost 4 bases, and 12 bases had no gene match. Looked up from germline, CDR1 is SGHKS and CDR2 is YYEKEE (reference sequence). The CDR3 sequence is 17 residues long.

The rearrangement uses TRBV18 and TRBJ2-1; 11 bases fit TRBD1. V trimming: 6 bases; J trimming: 6 bases; junction bases outside the gene matches: 4. The CDR3 sequence is 14 residues long. Germline V gene data show CDR1 as KGHSH and CDR2 as LQKENI. CDR3 nucleotide sequence: TGTGCCAGCTCGACCGGGACAGGGGGCAATGAGCAGTTCTTC. Translating it yields CASSTGTGGNEQFF.

The chain combines TRBV6-5 with TRBJ2-2; D is unclear. The V gene's germline CDR1 is MNHEY and CDR2 SVGAGI. The CDR3 runs to 16 residues. V lost 1 base to trimming and J lost 3 bases, with 12 bases between them. The CDR3 here is CASSYFPGGDTGELFF. The CDR3, as DNA: TGTGCCAGCAGTTACTTCCCAGGTGGCGACACCGGGGAGCTGTTTTTT.